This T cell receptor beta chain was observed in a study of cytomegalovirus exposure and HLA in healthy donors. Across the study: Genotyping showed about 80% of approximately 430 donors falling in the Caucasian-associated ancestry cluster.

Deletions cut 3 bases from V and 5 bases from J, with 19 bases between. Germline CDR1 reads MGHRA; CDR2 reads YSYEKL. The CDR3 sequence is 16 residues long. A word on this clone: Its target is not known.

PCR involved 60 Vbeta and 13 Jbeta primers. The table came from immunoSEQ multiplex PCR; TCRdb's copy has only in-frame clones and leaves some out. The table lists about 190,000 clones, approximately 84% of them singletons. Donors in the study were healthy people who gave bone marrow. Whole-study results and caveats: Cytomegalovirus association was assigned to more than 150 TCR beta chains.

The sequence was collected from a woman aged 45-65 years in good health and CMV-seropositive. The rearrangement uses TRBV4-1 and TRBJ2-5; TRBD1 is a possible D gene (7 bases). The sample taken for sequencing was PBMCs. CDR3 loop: CASSQEGQSFSETQYF. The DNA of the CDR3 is TGCGCCAGCAGCCAGGAGGGACAGTCATTTTCGGAGACCCAGTACTTC.